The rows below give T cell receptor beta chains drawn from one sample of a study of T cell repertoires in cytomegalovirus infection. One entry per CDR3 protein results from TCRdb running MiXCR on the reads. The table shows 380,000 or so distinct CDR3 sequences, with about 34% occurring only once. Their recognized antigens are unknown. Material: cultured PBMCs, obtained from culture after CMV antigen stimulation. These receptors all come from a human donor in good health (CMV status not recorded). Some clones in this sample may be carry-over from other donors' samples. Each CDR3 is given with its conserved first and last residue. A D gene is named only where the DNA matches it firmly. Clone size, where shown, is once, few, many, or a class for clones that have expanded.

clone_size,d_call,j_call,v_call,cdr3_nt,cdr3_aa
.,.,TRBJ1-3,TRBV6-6,TGTGCCAGCAGCCCCGCCGGAGGCTCTGGAAACACCATATATTTT,CASSPAGGSGNTIYF
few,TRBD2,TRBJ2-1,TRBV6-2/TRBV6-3,TGTGCCAGCAGTTACTCGATTACTAGCGGGAGCTTCTATGAGCAGTTCTTC,CASSYSITSGSFYEQFF
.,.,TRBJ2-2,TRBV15,TGTGCCACCAGCAGAGGAGTGGTGGGCGGTAACACCGGGGAGCTGTTTTTT,CATSRGVVGGNTGELFF
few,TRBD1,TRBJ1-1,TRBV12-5,TGTGCTAGTGGTTTGGGGCCCCCAGGGGGTACTGAAGCTTTCTTT,CASGLGPPGGTEAFF
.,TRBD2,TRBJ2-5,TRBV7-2,TGTGCCAGCAGCTTAGTGACTAGCGGGAGGATAGAGACCCAGTACTTC,CASSLVTSGRIETQYF
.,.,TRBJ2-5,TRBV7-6,TGTGCCAGCAGCGAATACAAGGGACTGCAAGAGACCCAGTACTTC,CASSEYKGLQETQYF
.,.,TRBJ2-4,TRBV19,TGTGCCAGTAGTATAGTGGGGCAGGGTCTTTTAGCCAAAAACATTCAGTACTTC,CASSIVGQGLLAKNIQYF
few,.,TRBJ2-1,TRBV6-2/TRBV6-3,TGTGCCAGCAGTTATTCGGCCTTGGCGGGGTCCGCGGGACAGTCTTTAGATGAGCAGTTCTTC,CASSYSALAGSAGQSLDEQFF
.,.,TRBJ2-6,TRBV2,TGTGCCAGCAGGGACAGTTCCTCTGGGGCCAACGTCCTGACTTTC,CASRDSSSGANVLTF
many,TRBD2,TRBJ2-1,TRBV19,TGTGCCAGTAGTAAGGTGTGGGACGGGAGGTGGTACAATGAGCAGTTCTTC,CASSKVWDGRWYNEQFF
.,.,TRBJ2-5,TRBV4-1,TGCGCCAGCAGCCAGGCAGCGACCCAGTACTTC,CASSQAATQYF
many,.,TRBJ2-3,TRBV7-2,TGTGCCAGCAGCTTAGTTCTCTTCGGAAGCACAGATACGCAGTATTTT,CASSLVLFGSTDTQYF
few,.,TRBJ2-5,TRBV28,TGTGCCAGCAGTTTATTAAGCCCAAAAGAGACCCAGTACTTC,CASSLLSPKETQYF
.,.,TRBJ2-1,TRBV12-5,TGTGCTAGTGGTCCCGGGACACCCAACAATGAGCAGTTCTTC,CASGPGTPNNEQFF
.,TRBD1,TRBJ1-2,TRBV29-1,TGCAGCGTTGGGGGACAGGGGAGGAGCTACACCTTC,CSVGGQGRSYTF
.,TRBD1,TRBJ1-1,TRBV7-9,TGTGCCAGCACCGACGACAGGGAGAACACTGAAGCTTTCTTT,CASTDDRENTEAFF
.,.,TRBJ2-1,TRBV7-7,TGTGCTAGCAGCCCCGAACAGCCGAGCTCCTACAATGAGCAGTTCTTC,CASSPEQPSSYNEQFF
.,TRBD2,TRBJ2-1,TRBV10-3,TGTGCCATCAGTGAGTCGGAGCGGGGGTACAATGAGCAGTTCTTC,CAISESERGYNEQFF
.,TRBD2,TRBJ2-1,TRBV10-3,TGTGCCATCAGTTTGCGGGAGGTCTCCGATGAGCAGTTCTTC,CAISLREVSDEQFF
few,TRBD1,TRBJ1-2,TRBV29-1,TGCAGCGTTGAGGGACAGGGTGAGAGCTATGGCTACACCTTC,CSVEGQGESYGYTF
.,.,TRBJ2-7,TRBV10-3,TGTGCCATCAAGTCTCTATACGAGCAGTACTTC,CAIKSLYEQYF
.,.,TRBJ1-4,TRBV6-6,TGTGCCAGCAGTAGGGAGGAAAAACTGTTTTTT,CASSREEKLFF
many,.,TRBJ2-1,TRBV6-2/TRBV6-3,TGTGCCAGCAGTTACTCGGGGGCAGCTTACAATGAGCAGTTCTTC,CASSYSGAAYNEQFF
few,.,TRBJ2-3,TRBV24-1,TGTGCCACCAGTGTAAGCGGAGCTCCAGATACGCAGTATTTT,CATSVSGAPDTQYF
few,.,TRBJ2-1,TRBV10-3,TGTGCCATCAGCGACCGGGACGCCCAAACTACCCGTGAGCAGTTCTTC,CAISDRDAQTTREQFF
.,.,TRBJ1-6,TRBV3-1,TGTGCCAGCAGCCAAGATCTGAATCGAAATTCACCCCTCCACTTT,CASSQDLNRNSPLHF
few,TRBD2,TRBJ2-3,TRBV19,TGTGCCAGTAGAAGGGGGAGACTAGCGGACCGCGGAGATACGCAGTATTTT,CASRRGRLADRGDTQYF
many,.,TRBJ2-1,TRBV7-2,TGTGCCAGCAGCTTAATGACGGGGAACTGGGGCTACAATGAGCAGTTCTTC,CASSLMTGNWGYNEQFF
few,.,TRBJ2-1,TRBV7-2,TGTGCCAGCAGCCTAGACATAAGCTCCTACAATGAGCAGTTCTTC,CASSLDISSYNEQFF
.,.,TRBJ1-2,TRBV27,TGTGCCAGCAGCTCCACAGGGTCGGGTGGCTACACCTTC,CASSSTGSGGYTF
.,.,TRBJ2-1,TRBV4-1,TGCGCCAGCAGCCAAGGTCCGACCGGTTATCCCCACAATGAGCAGTTCTTC,CASSQGPTGYPHNEQFF
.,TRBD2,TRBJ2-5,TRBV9,TGTGCCAGCAGCGTAGCGGGACTAGCGGGAGGACAAGAGACCCAGTACTTC,CASSVAGLAGGQETQYF
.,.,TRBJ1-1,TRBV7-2,TGTGCCAGCAGCTTATTTCAAGGGGACACTGAAGCTTTCTTT,CASSLFQGDTEAFF
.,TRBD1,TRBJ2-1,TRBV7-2,TGTGCCAGCAGTTCCCTGGGGCAGGGGGCGCAGGTAAATGAGCAGTTCTTC,CASSSLGQGAQVNEQFF
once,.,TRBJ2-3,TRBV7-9,TGTGCCAGCAGCACCCACTCTAGCGCGACCGACAGCACAGATACGCAGTATTTT,CASSTHSSATDSTDTQYF
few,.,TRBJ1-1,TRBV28,TGTGCCAGCAGCACGCTAACCCAAGGGAACACTGAAGCTTTCTTT,CASSTLTQGNTEAFF
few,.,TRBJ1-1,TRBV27,TGTGCCAGCAGTTTGGGGGTAGGCGCTGAAGCTTTCTTT,CASSLGVGAEAFF
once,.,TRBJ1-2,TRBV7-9,TGTGCCAGCAGCCCTACCGGGGGGCTGAGCTATGGCTACACCTTC,CASSPTGGLSYGYTF
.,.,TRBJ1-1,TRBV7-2,TGTGCCAGCAGCTTAGCCGCCCGGGCAGGGACAGAAGCTTTCTTT,CASSLAARAGTEAFF
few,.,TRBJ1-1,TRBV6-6,TGTGCCAGCAGTCGTGTGCTGGGGCCGAACACTGAAGCTTTCTTT,CASSRVLGPNTEAFF
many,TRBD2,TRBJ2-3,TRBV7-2,TGTGCCAGCAGCTTATACGGGACTAGCGGGAATAAAGCAGATACGCAGTATTTT,CASSLYGTSGNKADTQYF
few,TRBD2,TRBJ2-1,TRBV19,TGTGCCAGTAGATTAGCGGGAGCGCCCACAATAAAGTTCTTC,CASRLAGAPTIKFF
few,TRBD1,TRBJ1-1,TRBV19,TGTGCCAGTAGTATACCAGGGGGAAACACTGAAGCTTTCTTT,CASSIPGGNTEAFF
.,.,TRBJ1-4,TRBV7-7,TGTGCTAGCAGCTCAGGGCAGCCTAATGAAAAACTGTTTTTT,CASSSGQPNEKLFF
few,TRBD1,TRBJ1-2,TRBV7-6,TGTGCCAGCAGCTTTGTCGGGACAGCCGACTATGGCTACACCTTC,CASSFVGTADYGYTF